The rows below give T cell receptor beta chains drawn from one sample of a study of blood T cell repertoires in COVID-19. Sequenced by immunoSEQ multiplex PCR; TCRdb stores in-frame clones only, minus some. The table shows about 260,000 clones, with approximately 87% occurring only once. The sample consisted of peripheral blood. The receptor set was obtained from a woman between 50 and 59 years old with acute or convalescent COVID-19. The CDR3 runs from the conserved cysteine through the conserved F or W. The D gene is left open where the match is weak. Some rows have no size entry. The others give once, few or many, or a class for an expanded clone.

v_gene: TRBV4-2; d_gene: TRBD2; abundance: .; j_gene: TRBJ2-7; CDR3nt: TGTGCCAGCAGCCAAGATCGGTTACTAGCGGGAGGTCTCGAGCAGTACTTC; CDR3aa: CASSQDRLLAGGLEQYF
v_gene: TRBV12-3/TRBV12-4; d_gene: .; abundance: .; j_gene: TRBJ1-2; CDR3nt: TGTGCCAGCAGTTTTTTGGCATCGGGCTACACCTTC; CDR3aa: CASSFLASGYTF
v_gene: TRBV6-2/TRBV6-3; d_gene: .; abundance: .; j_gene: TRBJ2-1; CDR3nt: TGTGCCAGCAGTTACTCAGGGCGGGTCCTGATTTACAATGAGCAGTTCTTC; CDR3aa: CASSYSGRVLIYNEQFF
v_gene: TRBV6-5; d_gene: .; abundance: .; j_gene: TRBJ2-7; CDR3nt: TGTGCCAGCAGTCCACATATTGACGGGTCCTACGAGCAGTACTTC; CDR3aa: CASSPHIDGSYEQYF
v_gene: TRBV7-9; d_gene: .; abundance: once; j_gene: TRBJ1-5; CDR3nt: TGTGCCAGCAGCTTAGTAATGGACAGCCATAGCAATCAGCCCCAGCATTTT; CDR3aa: CASSLVMDSHSNQPQHF
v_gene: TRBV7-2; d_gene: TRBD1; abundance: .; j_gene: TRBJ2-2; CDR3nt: TGTGCCAGCAGCTTAGCAGGGACAGTCAACACCGGGGAGCTGTTTTTT; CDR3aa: CASSLAGTVNTGELFF
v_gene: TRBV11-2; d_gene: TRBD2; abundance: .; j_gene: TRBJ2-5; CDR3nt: TGTGCCAGCAGCCTACCGGGGGGAGAGACCCAGTACTTC; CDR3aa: CASSLPGGETQYF
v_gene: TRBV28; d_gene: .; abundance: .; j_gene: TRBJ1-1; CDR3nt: TGTGCCAGCAGTTCTACCTTCAGGGCCAACGAAGCTTTCTTT; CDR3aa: CASSSTFRANEAFF
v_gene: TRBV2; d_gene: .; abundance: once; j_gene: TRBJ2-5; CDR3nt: TGTGCCAGCAATACCGAGGGGCAGGGAGGCGAGACCCAGTACTTC; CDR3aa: CASNTEGQGGETQYF
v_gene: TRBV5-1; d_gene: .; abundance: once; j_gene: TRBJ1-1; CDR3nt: TGCGCCAGCAGCTCCGTGACCGGGGGCACTGAAGCTTTCTTT; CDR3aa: CASSSVTGGTEAFF
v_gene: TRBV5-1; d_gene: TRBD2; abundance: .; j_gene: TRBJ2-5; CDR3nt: TGCGCCAGCAGCTACGCCCCGGGTAGCGGGAGTCAAGAGACCCAGTACTTC; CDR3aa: CASSYAPGSGSQETQYF
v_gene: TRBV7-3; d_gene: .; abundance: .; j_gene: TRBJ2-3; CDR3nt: TGTGCCAGCAGCTCCCAGGGGACAGATACGCAGTATTTT; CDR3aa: CASSSQGTDTQYF
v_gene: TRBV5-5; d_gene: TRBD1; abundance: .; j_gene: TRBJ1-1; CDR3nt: TGTGCCAGCAGCGGGACAGGGCCCACTGAAGCTTTCTTT; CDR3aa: CASSGTGPTEAFF
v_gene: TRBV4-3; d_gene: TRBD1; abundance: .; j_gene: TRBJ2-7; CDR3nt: TGCGCCAGCAGCCACGGGACAGGGGGCCAAGGAACCTACGAGCAGTACTTC; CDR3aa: CASSHGTGGQGTYEQYF
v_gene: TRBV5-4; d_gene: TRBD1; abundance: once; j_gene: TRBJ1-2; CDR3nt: TGTGCCAGCAGCCACCCCACAGGGGGCAACGGCTACACCTTC; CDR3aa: CASSHPTGGNGYTF
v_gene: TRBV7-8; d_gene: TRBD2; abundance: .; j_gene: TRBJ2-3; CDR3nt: TGTGCCAGCAGCTTACTAGCGGGAGCCACAGATACGCAGTATTTT; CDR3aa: CASSLLAGATDTQYF
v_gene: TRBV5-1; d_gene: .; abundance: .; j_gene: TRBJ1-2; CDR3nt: TGCGCCAGCAGCTTTGGTGGGGACATGCTCTATGGCTACACCTTC; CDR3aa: CASSFGGDMLYGYTF
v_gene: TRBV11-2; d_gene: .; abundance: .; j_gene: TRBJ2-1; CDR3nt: TGTGCCAGCACCCCAGTCGCAGTCTACAATGAGCAGTTCTTC; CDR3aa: CASTPVAVYNEQFF
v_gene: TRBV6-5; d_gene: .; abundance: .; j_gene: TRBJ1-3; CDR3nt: TGTGCCAGCAGTAGGGGGTATGGAGGAAACACCATATATTTT; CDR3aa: CASSRGYGGNTIYF
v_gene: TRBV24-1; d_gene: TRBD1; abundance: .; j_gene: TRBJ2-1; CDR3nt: TGTGCCACCAGTGATGTCAGGGGGGACAGGGGTAGGAATGAGCAGTTCTTC; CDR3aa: CATSDVRGDRGRNEQFF
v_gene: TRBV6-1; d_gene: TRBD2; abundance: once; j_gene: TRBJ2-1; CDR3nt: TGTGCCAGCAGTGTGTTCTCGGGAGGTGCCTACAATGAGCAGTTCTTC; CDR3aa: CASSVFSGGAYNEQFF
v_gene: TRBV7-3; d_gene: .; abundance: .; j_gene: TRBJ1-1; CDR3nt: TGTGCCAGCAGCCTCCGACAGCGCACTGAAGCTTTCTTT; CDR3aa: CASSLRQRTEAFF
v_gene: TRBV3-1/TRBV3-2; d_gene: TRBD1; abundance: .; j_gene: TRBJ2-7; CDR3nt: TGTGCCAGCAGCCCAGAGGACAGGGGTCCCTACTACTACGAGCAGTACTTC; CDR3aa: CASSPEDRGPYYYEQYF
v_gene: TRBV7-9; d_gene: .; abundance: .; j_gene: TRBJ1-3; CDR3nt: TGTGCCAGCAGCCCTACGACAGGAAGAAACACCATATATTTT; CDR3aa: CASSPTTGRNTIYF
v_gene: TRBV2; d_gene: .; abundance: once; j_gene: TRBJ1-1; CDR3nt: TGTGCCAGCAGTGGGGCCCCGAACACTGAAGCTTTCTTT; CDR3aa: CASSGAPNTEAFF
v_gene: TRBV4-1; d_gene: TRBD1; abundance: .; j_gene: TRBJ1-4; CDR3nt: TGCGCCAGCAGCCAAGAGAGGGGACAGCTTAATGAAAAACTGTTTTTT; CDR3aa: CASSQERGQLNEKLFF
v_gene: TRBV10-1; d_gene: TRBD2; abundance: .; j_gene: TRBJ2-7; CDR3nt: TGCGCCAGCAGCTATTCAGTGATGGGTAGCGGGAGTGGGTACGAGCAGTACTTC; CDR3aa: CASSYSVMGSGSGYEQYF
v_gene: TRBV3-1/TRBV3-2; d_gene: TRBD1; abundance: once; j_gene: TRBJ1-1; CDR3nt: TGTGCCAGCAGCCAAGGACAGGGGGACACTGAAGCTTTCTTT; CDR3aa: CASSQGQGDTEAFF
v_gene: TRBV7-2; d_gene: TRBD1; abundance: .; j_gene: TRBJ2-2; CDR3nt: TGTGCCAGCAGCTCACAGGGGTTCGGGGAGCTGTTTTTT; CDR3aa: CASSSQGFGELFF
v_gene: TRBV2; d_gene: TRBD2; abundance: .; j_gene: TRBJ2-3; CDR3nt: TGTGCCAGCAGTGGGACTAGCGGCGATACGCAGTATTTT; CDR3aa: CASSGTSGDTQYF
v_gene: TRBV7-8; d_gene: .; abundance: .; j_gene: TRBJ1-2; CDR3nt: TGTGCCAGCAGCTCCCTGACAGACTATGGCTACACCTTC; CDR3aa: CASSSLTDYGYTF
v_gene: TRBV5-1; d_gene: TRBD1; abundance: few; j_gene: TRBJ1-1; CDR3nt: TGCGCCAGCAGCTACACAGGGGCGAACACTGAAGCTTTCTTT; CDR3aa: CASSYTGANTEAFF
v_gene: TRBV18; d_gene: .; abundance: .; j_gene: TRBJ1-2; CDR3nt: TGTGCCAGCTCAGCCACAGTTAACTATGGCTACACCTTC; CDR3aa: CASSATVNYGYTF
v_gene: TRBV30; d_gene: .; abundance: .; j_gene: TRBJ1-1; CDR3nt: TGTGCCTGGGAAAAGGGGATTTTGACTGAAGCTTTCTTT; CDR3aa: CAWEKGILTEAFF
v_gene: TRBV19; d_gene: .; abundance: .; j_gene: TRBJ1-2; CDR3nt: TGTGCCAGTAGTCCTCATGACAGGTCAGATGGCTACACCTTC; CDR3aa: CASSPHDRSDGYTF
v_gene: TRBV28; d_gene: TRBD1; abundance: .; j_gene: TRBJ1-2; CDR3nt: TGTGCCAGCAGAACCGGGACAGGGGGCGATTATGGCTACACCTTC; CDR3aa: CASRTGTGGDYGYTF
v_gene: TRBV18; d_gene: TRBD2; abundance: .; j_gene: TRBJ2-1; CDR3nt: TGTGCCAGCTCACCCCGGACTAGCGGGAGGGGCGAGCAGTTCTTC; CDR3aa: CASSPRTSGRGEQFF
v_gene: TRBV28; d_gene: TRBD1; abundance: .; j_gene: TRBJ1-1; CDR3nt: TGTGCCAGCAGTCCAGCAGGGGGGTCTATGAACACTGAAGCTTTCTTT; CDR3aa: CASSPAGGSMNTEAFF
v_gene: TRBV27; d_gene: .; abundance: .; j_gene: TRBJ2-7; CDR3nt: TGTGCCAGCAGTGGGATTGGGCTAGCAAGCTTC; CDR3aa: CASSGIGLASF
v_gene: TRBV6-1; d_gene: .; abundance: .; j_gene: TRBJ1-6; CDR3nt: TGTGCCAGCAGTGAAGCGCTTCTTGTCGCAGGCTCACCCCTCCACTTT; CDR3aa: CASSEALLVAGSPLHF
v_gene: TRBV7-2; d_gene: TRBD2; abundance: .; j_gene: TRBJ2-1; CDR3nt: TGTGCCAGCAGATTTAGAGCTAGCGGGTTGGATGAGCAGTTCTTC; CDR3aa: CASRFRASGLDEQFF
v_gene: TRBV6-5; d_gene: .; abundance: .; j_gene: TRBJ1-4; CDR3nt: TGTGCCAGCAGTTACTCGAACCAGGATGAAAAACTGTTTTTT; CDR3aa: CASSYSNQDEKLFF
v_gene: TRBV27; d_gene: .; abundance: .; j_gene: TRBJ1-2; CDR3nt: TGTGCCAGCAGTCCCACCGGACAGCGCTATGGCTACACCTTC; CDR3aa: CASSPTGQRYGYTF
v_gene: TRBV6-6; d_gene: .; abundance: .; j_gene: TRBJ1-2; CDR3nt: TGTGCCAGCACCGTGGGGGGAGGTAACTATGGCTACACCTTC; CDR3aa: CASTVGGGNYGYTF
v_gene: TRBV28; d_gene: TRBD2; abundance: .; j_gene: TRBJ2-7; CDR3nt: TGTGCCAGCAGTTTCCGGCGGGAGACCCACGAGCAGTACTTC; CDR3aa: CASSFRRETHEQYF
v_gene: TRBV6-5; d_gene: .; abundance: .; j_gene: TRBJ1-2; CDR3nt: TGTGCCAGCAGTTTTACAGGGAGAGGCTACACCTTC; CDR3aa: CASSFTGRGYTF
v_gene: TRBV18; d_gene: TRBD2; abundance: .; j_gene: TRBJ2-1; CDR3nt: TGTGCCAGCTCACCCCCCACGGCGGGAGCCAATGAGCAGTTCTTC; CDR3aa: CASSPPTAGANEQFF
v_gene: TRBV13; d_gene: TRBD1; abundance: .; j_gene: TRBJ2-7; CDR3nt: TGTGCCAGCAGCTTAAGGCGGCAGGGGGTATCCTACGAGCAGTACTTC; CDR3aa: CASSLRRQGVSYEQYF
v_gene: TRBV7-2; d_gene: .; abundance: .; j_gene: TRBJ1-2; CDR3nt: TGTGCCAGCAGCTTAGCAACAGGGCCTAACTATGGCTACACCTTC; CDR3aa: CASSLATGPNYGYTF
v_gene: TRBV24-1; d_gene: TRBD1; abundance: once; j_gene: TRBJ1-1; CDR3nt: TGTGCCACTAGGCCTACAGGGGGCAACACTGAAGCTTTCTTT; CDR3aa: CATRPTGGNTEAFF